Each of the 14 T cell receptor beta chains below was sequenced from the same sample in a study of shared clonotypes between healthy human individuals. Clones were read by immunoSEQ multiplex PCR, and TCRdb kept only the in-frame ones, dropping some. The profile shows about 1.5 million clones, more than 95% of them singletons. Source material: naive CD4+ T cells sorted from blood. Stated subset: CD45RA+ positively selected. The source of these receptors is a man between 25 and 39 years old in good health.

The chain combines TRBV5-3 with TRBJ1-5, with 12 bases lining up with TRBD1. TRBV5-3 is known as an ORF, though its function is uncertain. V shed 3 bases and J 5 bases; nucleotides not matched to a gene: 9. The CDR3 has 17 residues. The chain's CDR3 is CARSSFFGTGGHQPQHF. In nucleotides, the CDR3 is TGTGCCAGAAGCTCTTTTTTCGGGACAGGGGGCCATCAGCCCCAGCATTTT.

The chain uses TRBV5-6 and TRBJ1-3; a weak D match, TRBD1 (5 bases). The V end lost 1 base, the J end lost 0 bases, and 14 bases lay between the germline ends. CDR1 SGHDT and CDR2 YYEEEE come from the germline V gene. This CDR3 has 17 residues. CDR3 DNA: TGTGCCAGCAGCTTGCGTGCGGGGGTCTCCTCTGGAAACACCATATATTTT. Translation: CASSLRAGVSSGNTIYF.

The chain couples TRBV19 to TRBJ1-3; no clear D gene. Between the trimmed V and J ends, which lost 9 bases and 4 bases, there was a span of 16 bases. Germline V CDR1 and CDR2: LNHDA, SQIVND (reference sequence). The CDR3 extends over 14 amino acids. The CDR3 DNA reads as TGTGCCAGCAATACCCCCGATCTAGGAAACACCATATATTTT. It yields the protein CASNTPDLGNTIYF.

The chain uses TRBV5-6 and TRBJ1-5; D is ambiguous. Trimming left V 5 bases short and J 5 bases short, with 17 bases between. This CDR3 spans 15 amino acids. Per the germline V gene, CDR1 is SGHDT and CDR2 is YYEEEE. The CDR3 sequence is CASRSADEPYQPQHF. The CDR3 nucleotides read TGTGCCAGCAGGAGCGCAGACGAACCCTATCAGCCCCAGCATTTT.

The V and J genes are TRBV6-5 and TRBJ2-7; tentatively, D is TRBD1 (6 bases). This CDR3 region has 13 residues. The V end was cut by 3 bases, the J end by 6 bases, with 12 bases between. The germline V gene has CDR1 MNHEY and CDR2 SVGAGI. The CDR3 DNA sequence: TGTGCCAGCAGTTATCAGGGGCAGGTCGAGCAGTACTTC. Its translation is CASSYQGQVEQYF.

The CDR3 sequence is CASSFGASGYNEQFF. In nucleotides, the CDR3 is TGTGCCAGCAGCTTCGGGGCTAGCGGGTACAATGAGCAGTTCTTC. V usage is TRBV5-4 and J usage is TRBJ2-1, with 8 bases that match TRBD2. The germline CDR1 and CDR2 sequences are SGHNT and YYREEE (reference sequence). The CDR3 length is 15 residues. Trimming at V came to 2 bases and at J to 4 bases, leaving 5 bases not matched to a gene.

This clone came up once. Additional DNA sequences in this sample encode the identical CDR3. The J gene is TRBJ2-1, the V gene TRBV18; D ambiguous. Germline CDR1 is KGHSH and CDR2 is LQKENI. This CDR3 has 13 amino acids. V was clipped by 3 bases and J by 4 bases, with 7 bases between them. CDR3: CASSPGRYNEQFF. In DNA, the CDR3 is TGTGCCAGCTCACCGGGCAGATACAATGAGCAGTTCTTC.

CDR3 residues: CSALGLAGTDTQYF. CDR3 bases: TGCAGCGCCTTGGGACTAGCCGGCACAGATACGCAGTATTTT. The J gene is TRBJ2-3, the V gene TRBV29-1, with 9 bases fitting TRBD2. Germline CDR1 reads SQVTM; CDR2 reads ANQGSEA. This CDR3 contains 14 residues. The V segment lost 7 bases and the J segment 1 base; nucleotides outside the gene matches: 6.

The chain carries TRBV4-3 and TRBJ2-5; TRBD1 aligns across 7 bases. The germline CDR1 and CDR2 sequences are LGHNA and YSLEER. The CDR3 covers 13 residues. The junction had 8 bases not matched to a gene; V was cut back by 0 bases and J by 13 bases. CDR3 protein: CASSQDETGLSYF. CDR3 DNA sequence: TGCGCCAGCAGCCAAGATGAGACAGGGCTTTCGTACTTC.

This chain joins TRBV25-1 and TRBJ1-1, with D unresolved. The CDR3 runs to 14 residues. Germline CDR1 and CDR2: MGHDK and SYGVNS. Trimming shortened V by 4 bases and J by 0 bases, and 9 bases separated the two germline ends. The CDR3 spells CASSGLGMNTEAFF. The DNA for the CDR3 is TGTGCCAGCAGTGGCCTTGGAATGAACACTGAAGCTTTCTTT.

Comment on this clone: Other DNA sequences within the sample encode an identical CDR3. CDR3 sequence reads: CSGRGNYGYTF. DNA for the CDR3: TGCAGCGGGAGGGGTAACTATGGCTACACCTTC. The chain carries TRBV29-1 and TRBJ1-2; D is perhaps TRBD1 (5 bases). The CDR3 is 11 residues long. Germline CDR1 and CDR2: SQVTM and ANQGSEA. V lost 7 bases and J lost 1, with 7 bases in between.

The chain uses TRBV19 and TRBJ2-3; 8 positions agree with TRBD1. This CDR3 has 17 amino acids. Germline V CDR1 and CDR2: LNHDA, SQIVND (reference sequence). V trimming: 6 bases; J trimming: 5 bases; junction bases outside the gene matches: 16. The CDR3 DNA sequence: TGTGCCAGTAGCACAATCGGACAGGGCGGAGTGCAAGATACGCAGTATTTT. It specifies CASSTIGQGGVQDTQYF. The complete variable domain, with remaining parts taken from reference TRBV19 and TRBJ2-3, reads DGGITQSPKYLFRKEGQNVTLSCEQNLNHDAMYWYRQDPGQGLRLIYYSQIVNDFQKGDIAEGYSVSREKKESFPLTVTSAQKNPTAFYLCASSTIGQGGVQDTQYFGPGTRLTVL.

The CDR3 region is CASSLNGGGGETQYF. As DNA, the CDR3 is TGTGCCAGCAGCTTAAATGGCGGGGGAGGGGAGACCCAGTACTTC. The chain couples TRBV7-3 to TRBJ2-5, with TRBD2 identical over 7 bases. Germline trimming cut 1 base from V and 5 bases from J; bases unmatched to any gene: 7. Per the germline V gene, CDR1 is SGHTA and CDR2 is FQGTGA. The CDR3 runs 15 residues.

This clone has only a few counts. The genes are TRBV4-2 and TRBJ1-2; the match to TRBD1 covers 7 bases. V was pared by 0 bases and J by 3 bases, with 4 bases of the junction left unmatched. CDR3 length equals 15 residues. From germline, CDR1 is LGHNA and CDR2 YNFKEQ. Here the CDR3 reads CASSQDLDRDYGYTF. In nucleotides, the CDR3 is TGTGCCAGCAGCCAAGATCTAGACAGGGACTATGGCTACACCTTC.